Reported below is one TCR beta chain. Its antigen is as yet unknown. The data stem from a study of CD8 T cells in ankylosing spondylitis. Points from the study as a whole: The study looked at matched synovial fluid samples from ankylosing spondylitis patients. Disease-linked clones were reported to be significantly enriched there. Disease-associated clones were CD8+ and fairly uncommon in peripheral blood. In ankylosing spondylitis blood, a motif of seven to nine highly homologous TCR beta variants appeared characteristic. Earlier studies detected some motif variants in reactive arthritis synovial fluid and blood.

The V gene end was trimmed by 1 base and the J gene end by 11 bases; junction bases not matched to a gene: 2. The germline gives CDR1 SGHAT, CDR2 FQNNGV. The CDR3 consists of 13 residues. Quantitative 5'-RACE was performed with molecular barcodes, and it yielded the TCR beta libraries. From the 5' RACE reads, TCRdb called clonotypes with MiXCR, one entry per CDR3 protein. The sample lists hundreds of thousands of distinct CDR3 sequences, roughly 10% occurring once. The source is a male donor with ankylosing spondylitis. Material: blood, either unsorted or a sorted T cell fraction (not recorded which). The chain is built from TRBV11-2 and TRBJ1-6; TRBD1 matches 7 bases. The DNA for the CDR3 is TGTGCCAGCAGCTTAGGGGGGACAGCACCCCTCCACTTT. This gives the protein CASSLGGTAPLHF.